These 7 T cell receptor beta chains came from one sample sequenced in a study of T cells in Graves' hyperthyroidism and ophthalmopathy. What was amplified from RNA transcripts were TCR beta CDR3 regions. The study used the HTBI primer set for a first-round RT-PCR of the TCR CDR3. TCRdb redid the calling of the multiplex PCR reads with MiXCR, one entry per CDR3 protein. The profile shows roughly 550,000 distinct CDR3 sequences, around 15% of them singletons. Material: blood. All receptors derive from a woman aged 30 to 39 with Graves' ophthalmopathy.

V usage is TRBV6-1 and J usage is TRBJ2-1, with D uncertain. Germline lookup yields CDR1 MNHNS and CDR2 SASEGT. There are 12 residues in the CDR3. The V gene lost 2 bases and the J gene lost 3 bases, with 2 bases spanning the gap. CDR3 coding DNA: TGTGCCAGCAGTGAAAACTACAATGAGCAGTTCTTC. Its protein product is CASSENYNEQFF.

Concerning this clonotype itself: Since a much larger clone is just one base distant, this may be a read error. The chain recombines TRBV2 with TRBJ2-3; TRBD2 matches at 9 bases. This CDR3 comprises 14 residues. CDR1 and CDR2 from the germline V gene are SNHLY and FYNNEI. Trimming cost V 7 bases and J 5 bases; bases outside gene matches: 7. The CDR3 nucleotides are TGTGCCAGCACGGACGCGGGGGGGGAAGATACGCAGTATTTT. Protein: CASTDAGGEDTQYF.

This clonotype occurred a few times. The chain links TRBV11-2 to TRBJ2-7, with a possible D match to TRBD2 (6 bases). V was trimmed by 1 base and J by 1 base, leaving 17 bases between them. Per the germline V gene, CDR1 is SGHAT and CDR2 is FQNNGV. This CDR3 region has 17 residues. CDR3 amino acids: CASSLVIGGTLSYEQYF. The CDR3, as DNA: TGTGCCAGCAGCTTAGTTATCGGCGGGACCCTTTCCTACGAGCAGTACTTC. The full variable domain, completed using reference TRBV11-2 and TRBJ2-7, is EAGVAQSPRYKIIEKRQSVAFWCNPISGHATLYWYQQILGQGPKLLIQFQNNGVVDDSQLPKDRFSAERLKGVDSTLKIQPAKLEDSAVYLCASSLVIGGTLSYEQYFGPGTRLTVT.

Only a few counts were recorded for this clonotype. The chain links TRBV29-1 to TRBJ2-7; D is unresolved. Trimming left V 1 base short and J 5 bases short, with 9 bases between. CDR3 length equals 12 residues. Germline V lookup: CDR1 SQVTM, CDR2 ANQGSEA. The CDR3 nucleotides read TGCAGCGTTGAAGTGGCGAGCAACGAGCAGTACTTC. Protein product: CSVEVASNEQYF.

The CDR3 region is CASSRDSFGLGTQYF. The CDR3 nucleotides are TGTGCCAGCAGCCGGGACTCCTTTGGCTTAGGTACGCAGTATTTT. This chain links TRBV6-2 or TRBV6-3 with TRBJ2-3, with D possibly being TRBD2 (6 bases). The CDR3 has 15 residues. Trimming took 6 bases from V and 8 from J, leaving 21 bases between them. Germline V gives CDR1 MNHEY, CDR2 SVGEGT.

The chain employs TRBV12-3 or TRBV12-4 and TRBJ1-2; no clear D. Trimming removed 6 bases at V and 7 bases at J, with 15 bases between. CDR3 length equals 13 residues. CDR3 region: CASRGWGRLGYTF. The CDR3 region has the DNA TGTGCCAGCAGGGGGTGGGGAAGGCTTGGCTACACCTTC.

This clonotype was detected a few times. The chain links TRBV4-2 to TRBJ2-1; 9 nucleotides align to TRBD1. The germline V gene has CDR1 LGHNA and CDR2 YNFKEQ. The CDR3 loop spans 13 amino acids. The ends lost 8 bases at V and 7 bases at J; junction bases unmatched: 6. The CDR3 reads CASSGQGVNEQFF. Here the CDR3 DNA reads TGTGCCAGCTCGGGACAGGGAGTTAATGAGCAGTTCTTC.